This paragraph covers one T cell receptor (beta chain) sequence. The data belong to a study of blood T cell repertoires in COVID-19. Study background: Collection of acute and convalescent COVID-19 samples took place in the United States, Italy and Spain. The cDNA or gDNA used as material had been derived from T cells, B-cell-depleted T cells, or PBMCs.

Seattle enrolled patients during active infection and tracked them longitudinally. V lost 3 bases and J lost 4, with 12 bases in between. The germline CDR1 and CDR2 sequences are LGHNA and YNFKEQ. The CDR3 totals 15 residues. Authors' processing steps: Estimation of nucleated cell counts relied on the amplification of reference gene primers. Sequenced by immunoSEQ multiplex PCR; TCRdb stores in-frame clones only, minus some. The DNA gave D and trimming, while V, J and clone size come from that table. The repertoire consists of more than 200,000 clones, with roughly 84% occurring once and the leading ten covering roughly a tenth.

V is TRBV4-2 and J is TRBJ2-2, with a weak D call TRBD1 (5 bases). The sequenced sample consisted of peripheral blood. The source is an elderly woman with COVID-19, enrolled during active disease. Written as DNA, the CDR3 is TGTGCCAGCAGCCAGGGGCGGCGTGCCACCGGGGAGCTGTTTTTT. It translates to CASSQGRRATGELFF.